The clone carrying this T cell receptor beta chain was recorded once. Other DNA variants within this sample encode the same CDR3. Method: immunoSEQ multiplex PCR; TCRdb's copy keeps in-frame clones and lacks some. Of about 180,000 clones in the sample, roughly 94% were seen once. This sample stems from a study of control samples from healthy donors and cancer patients. CDR1 is SGHRS, CDR2 YFSETQ, per germline. The CDR3 totals 14 residues. Trimming stripped 4 bases from V and 1 base from J, with 11 bases between. Sample: blood. The clonotype comes from a woman between 18 and 29 years old in good health. The chain joins TRBV5-1 to TRBJ1-1, with D uncertain. The CDR3: CASSLAPGNTEAFF. CDR3 sequence (DNA): TGCGCCAGCAGCCTGGCTCCGGGGAACACTGAAGCTTTCTTT.